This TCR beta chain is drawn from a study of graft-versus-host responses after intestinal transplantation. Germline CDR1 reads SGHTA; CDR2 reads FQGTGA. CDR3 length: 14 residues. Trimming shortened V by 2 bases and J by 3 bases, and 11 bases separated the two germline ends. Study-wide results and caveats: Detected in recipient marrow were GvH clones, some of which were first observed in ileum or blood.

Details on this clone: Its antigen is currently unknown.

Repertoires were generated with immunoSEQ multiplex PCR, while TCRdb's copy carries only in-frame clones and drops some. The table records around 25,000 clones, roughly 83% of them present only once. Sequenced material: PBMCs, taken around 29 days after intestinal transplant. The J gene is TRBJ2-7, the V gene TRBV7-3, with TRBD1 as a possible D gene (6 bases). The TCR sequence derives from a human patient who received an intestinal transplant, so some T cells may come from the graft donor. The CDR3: CASSLGQQGYEQYF. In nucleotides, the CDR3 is TGTGCCAGCAGCTTAGGGCAACAGGGCTACGAGCAGTACTTC. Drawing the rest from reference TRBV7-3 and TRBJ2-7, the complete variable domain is GAGVSQTPSNKVTEKGKYVELRCDPISGHTALYWYRQSLGQGPEFLIYFQGTGAADDSGLPNDRFFAVRPEGSVSTLKIQRTERGDSAVYLCASSLGQQGYEQYFGPGTRLTVT.